The present entry profiles one TCR beta chain with its context. Sequencing was performed with immunoSEQ multiplex PCR; in TCRdb, only in-frame clones are kept and a portion is missing. The data contain fewer than 250,000 clones, 88% of them singletons. CDR1 and CDR2 (germline): SGHTA, FQGNSA. The V end was cut by 0 bases, the J end by 10 bases, with 13 bases between. This CDR3 contains 14 residues. The data belong to a study of blood T cell repertoires in COVID-19. The chain carries TRBV7-2 and TRBJ2-1; D perhaps matches TRBD2 (6 bases). The receptor's source is a woman aged 55-70 years with acute or convalescent COVID-19. Sequenced: peripheral blood. The CDR3 sequence: CASSLAGQRGEQFF. In DNA form, the CDR3 reads TGTGCCAGCAGCTTAGCGGGTCAACGGGGGGAGCAGTTCTTC.